This is a list of T cell receptor beta chains from one sample in a study of blood T cell repertoires in COVID-19. TCRdb's copy holds only in-frame clones and misses some; the assay was immunoSEQ multiplex PCR. The sample has roughly 240,000 clones; more than 70% are singletons. The sequencing sample was made of peripheral blood. These receptors were taken from a woman at least 80 years old with COVID-19, enrolled during active disease. CDR3s include the opening cysteine and the closing phenylalanine or tryptophan. D genes are given only for firm matches. Clone size is given for some rows only: seen once, a few or many times, or a class if the clone is expanded.

DNA | CDR3 | J | D | V | size
TGCAGCGTTCCTCGGGAGGGGCAACATGGCTACACCTTC | CSVPREGQHGYTF | TRBJ1-2 | NA | TRBV29-1 | NA
TGCGCCAGCAGCCTAAGACAGAATGACTATGGCTACACCTTC | CASSLRQNDYGYTF | TRBJ1-2 | NA | TRBV5-1 | NA
TGCAGCGTTCCCAGGGCTGGGACAAACTATGGCTACACCTTC | CSVPRAGTNYGYTF | TRBJ1-2 | NA | TRBV29-1 | medium-sized
TGTGCCAGCGAGCTCGGGACAGGGGGCTTGGGCAATCAGCCCCAGCATTTT | CASELGTGGLGNQPQHF | TRBJ1-5 | TRBD1 | TRBV19 | NA
TGTGCCAGCAGCCGATCCCCTAGCTCTGGAAACACCATATATTTT | CASSRSPSSGNTIYF | TRBJ1-3 | NA | TRBV4-2 | few
TGTGCCATCAGTGGGGTTGACAGCGCGGGGTTCACAGATACGCAGTATTTT | CAISGVDSAGFTDTQYF | TRBJ2-3 | NA | TRBV10-3 | NA
TGTGCCAGCAGCCAAGGGAGGGCAGAGACCCAGTACTTC | CASSQGRAETQYF | TRBJ2-5 | TRBD2 | TRBV7-2 | NA
TGTGCCAGCAGTTTAGGCGGCGGGGGGGCAACCGGGGAGCTGTTTTTT | CASSLGGGGATGELFF | TRBJ2-2 | TRBD2 | TRBV27 | NA
TGTGCCAGCACCCAGACACCAAACTATGGCTACACCTTC | CASTQTPNYGYTF | TRBJ1-2 | NA | TRBV28 | NA
TGTGCCAGCAGTTTAGGGGGCCGGTACAATGAGCAGTTCTTC | CASSLGGRYNEQFF | TRBJ2-1 | NA | TRBV27 | NA
TGTGCCAGCAGTCCGGGACAAAGTAACTATGGCTACACCTTC | CASSPGQSNYGYTF | TRBJ1-2 | NA | TRBV28 | NA
TGTGCCAGCAGTACGCAGAGACAGCCCTCGAACACTGAAGCTTTCTTT | CASSTQRQPSNTEAFF | TRBJ1-1 | NA | TRBV6-2/TRBV6-3 | NA
TGTGCCAGCAGTTTCGACAGGTGGCTGTTTTTT | CASSFDRWLFF | TRBJ1-4 | NA | TRBV28 | once
TGTGCCAGCAGCCTGGCAGGGGTGAACACTGAAGCTTTCTTT | CASSLAGVNTEAFF | TRBJ1-1 | NA | TRBV3-1/TRBV3-2 | NA
TGTGCCAGCACCCAGGGCCAGGCTTATGGCTACACCTTC | CASTQGQAYGYTF | TRBJ1-2 | NA | TRBV3-1/TRBV3-2 | NA
TGTGCCAGCTCACTACTACAGGGGGCGAGTGGAAACACCATATATTTT | CASSLLQGASGNTIYF | TRBJ1-3 | TRBD1 | TRBV18 | NA
TGCGCCAGCAGCCGGGGACAGGGGGGAAACACTGAAGCTTTCTTT | CASSRGQGGNTEAFF | TRBJ1-1 | TRBD1 | TRBV4-1 | NA